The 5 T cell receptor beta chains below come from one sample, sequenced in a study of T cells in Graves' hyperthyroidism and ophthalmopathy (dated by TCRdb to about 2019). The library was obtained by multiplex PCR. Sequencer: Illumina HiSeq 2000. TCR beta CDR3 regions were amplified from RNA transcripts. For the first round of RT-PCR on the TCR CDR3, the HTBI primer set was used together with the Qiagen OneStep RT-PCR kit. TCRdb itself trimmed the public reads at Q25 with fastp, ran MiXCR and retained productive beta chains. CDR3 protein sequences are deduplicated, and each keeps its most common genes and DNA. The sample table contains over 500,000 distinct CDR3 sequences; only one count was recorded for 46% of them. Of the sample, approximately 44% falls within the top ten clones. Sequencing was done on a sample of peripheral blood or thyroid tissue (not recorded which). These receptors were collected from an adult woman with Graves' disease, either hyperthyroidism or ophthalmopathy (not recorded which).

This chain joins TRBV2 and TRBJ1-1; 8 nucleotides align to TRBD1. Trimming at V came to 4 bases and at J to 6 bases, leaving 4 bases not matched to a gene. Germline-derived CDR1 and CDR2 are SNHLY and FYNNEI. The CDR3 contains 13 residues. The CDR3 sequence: CASSGTGWAEAFF. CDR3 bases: TGTGCCAGCAGTGGGACAGGGTGGGCTGAAGCTTTCTTT.

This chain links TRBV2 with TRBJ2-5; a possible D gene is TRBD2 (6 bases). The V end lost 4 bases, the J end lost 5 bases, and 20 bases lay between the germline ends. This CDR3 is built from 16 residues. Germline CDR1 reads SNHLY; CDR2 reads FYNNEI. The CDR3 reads CASSALRLGVGETQYF. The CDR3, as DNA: TGTGCCAGCAGTGCCCTCCGACTAGGCGTCGGGGAGACCCAGTACTTC.

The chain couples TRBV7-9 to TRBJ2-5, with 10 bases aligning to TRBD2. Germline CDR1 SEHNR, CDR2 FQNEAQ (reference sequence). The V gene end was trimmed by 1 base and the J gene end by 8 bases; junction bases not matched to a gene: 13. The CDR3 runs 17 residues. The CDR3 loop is CASSLDESLAGEATQYF. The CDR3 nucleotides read TGTGCCAGCAGCTTAGATGAGTCGCTAGCGGGAGAGGCTACCCAGTACTTC.

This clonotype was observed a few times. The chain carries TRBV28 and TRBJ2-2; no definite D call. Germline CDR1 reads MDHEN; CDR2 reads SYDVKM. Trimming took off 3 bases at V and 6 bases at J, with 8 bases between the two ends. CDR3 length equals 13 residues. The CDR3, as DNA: TGTGCCAGCAGTTTGGTCGTCGCCGGGGAGCTGTTTTTT. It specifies CASSLVVAGELFF.

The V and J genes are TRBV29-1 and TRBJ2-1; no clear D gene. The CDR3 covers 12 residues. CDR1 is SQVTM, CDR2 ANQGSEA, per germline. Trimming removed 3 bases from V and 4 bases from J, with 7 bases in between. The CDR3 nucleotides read TGCAGCGTTGAGGTACTATACAATGAGCAGTTCTTC. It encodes CSVEVLYNEQFF.